The clone carrying this T cell receptor beta chain was seen ten or more times. The antigen is undetermined. TCRdb recomputed calls from the 5' RACE reads with MiXCR, one row per CDR3 protein. The table lists almost 35,000 distinct CDR3 sequences, about 7.3% of them singletons. This entry is derived from a study of T-cell memory formation after mild COVID-19. On the study more broadly: Across donors, TCR clusters were largely donor specific. Study-wide results and caveats: Whereas later expanders leaned CD4+, clones contracting day 15 to 85 showed a balanced CD4/CD8 makeup.

Germline-derived CDR1 and CDR2 are LGHDT and YNNKEL (reference sequence). The CDR3 totals 16 residues. Germline trimming cut 3 bases from V and 7 bases from J; bases unmatched to any gene: 11. Input material: PBMCs or a T cell subset sorted from them (not recorded which). This sequence originates from a young man who had mild COVID-19 (a few samples of this study predate the infection). Cell type and time point are not known. The chain uses TRBV3-1 and TRBJ1-5; TRBD1 aligns across 8 bases. The CDR3 is CASSQSDRGFGQPQHF. The CDR3 DNA reads as TGTGCCAGCAGCCAGTCCGACAGGGGCTTTGGACAGCCCCAGCATTTT.